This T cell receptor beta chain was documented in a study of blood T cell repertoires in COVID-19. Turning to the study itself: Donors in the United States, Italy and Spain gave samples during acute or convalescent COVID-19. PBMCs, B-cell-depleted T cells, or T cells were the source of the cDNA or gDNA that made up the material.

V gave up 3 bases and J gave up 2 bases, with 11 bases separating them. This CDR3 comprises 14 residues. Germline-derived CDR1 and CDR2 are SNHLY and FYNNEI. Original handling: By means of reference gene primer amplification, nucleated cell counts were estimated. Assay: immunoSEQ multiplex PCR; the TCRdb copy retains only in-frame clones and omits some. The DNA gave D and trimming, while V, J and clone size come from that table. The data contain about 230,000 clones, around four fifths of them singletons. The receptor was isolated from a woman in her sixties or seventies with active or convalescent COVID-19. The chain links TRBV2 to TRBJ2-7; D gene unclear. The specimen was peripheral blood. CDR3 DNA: TGTGCCAGCAGTGATGGAGACGGAGCCTACGAGCAGTACTTC. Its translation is CASSDGDGAYEQYF.